These 2 T cell receptor beta chains originate from one sample sequenced in a study of CD8 T cells in ankylosing spondylitis. One entry per CDR3 protein results from TCRdb running MiXCR on the 5' RACE reads. The repertoire holds 200,000 to 250,000 distinct CDR3 sequences, with 7.3% as singletons. Study-level points and caveats: In ankylosing spondylitis blood, a motif of eight highly homologous TCR beta variants appeared characteristic.

For these TCRs, the target antigens are not known. Sequenced material: blood, either unsorted or a sorted T cell fraction (not recorded which). Receptors were obtained from a male donor with ankylosing spondylitis.

There are many counts of this clonotype. The genes are TRBV6-5 and TRBJ1-6; no reliable D call. V lost 2 bases and J lost 0, with 11 bases in between. In germline, CDR1 is MNHEY, CDR2 SVGAGI. The CDR3 is made up of 17 amino acids. The CDR3 DNA reads as TGTGCCAGCAGTTACCGGCAGCTAATCTCCTATAATTCACCCCTCCACTTT. This gives the protein CASSYRQLISYNSPLHF.

There are many counts of this clonotype. The chain is built from TRBV6-5 and TRBJ2-3; D unresolved. Deletions cut 0 bases from V and 6 bases from J, with 7 bases between. The CDR3 sequence is 13 residues long. Looked up from germline, CDR1 is MNHEY and CDR2 is SVGAGI. The CDR3 sequence: CASSYSKWDTQYF. CDR3 coding DNA: TGTGCCAGCAGTTACTCGAAATGGGATACGCAGTATTTT.